The sequence of this TCR beta chain was determined in a study of T cells in Graves' hyperthyroidism and ophthalmopathy (dated by TCRdb to between 2017 and 2020). Background for the entire study: Peripheral blood was sampled at the time of initial diagnosis, prior to any treatment. TCR V-J signatures able to tell the groups apart were searched for in a discovery cohort of approximately 95 patients, of whom fewer than 45 had Graves' ophthalmopathy and roughly 59 had stable Graves' hyperthyroidism. Prospective prediction of ophthalmopathy was tested in an independent validation cohort of approximately 19 hyperthyroidism patients and 17 patients who later progressed to ophthalmopathy. The 95 to 100 discovery patients were randomly divided into training and test sets at a 7:3 ratio. The study also compared thyroid tissue and blood T-cell repertoires from more than five Graves' hyperthyroidism patients. After sampling, hyperthyroidism patients received methimazole starting at 30 mg daily, and ophthalmopathy patients received high-dose intravenous methylprednisolone. TCR Vbeta CDR3 sequencing of 120 to 150 peripheral blood samples (under 45 ophthalmopathy, over 70 hyperthyroidism and some 17 progressor patients) is reported in the paper.

CDR1 and CDR2 were assigned from the germline V gene as MDHEN and SYDVKM. V lost 3 bases and J lost 8 bases, and the count of bases not matched to a germline gene is 11. The CDR3 sequence holds 16 residues, the cysteine and phenylalanine included. The DNA shown is the 48-base CDR3, in frame from base 1. Stable Graves' hyperthyroidism was defined as no progression to ophthalmopathy during 18 months of follow-up. The hyperthyroidism patients were between 18 and 65 years old and newly diagnosed, with a disease duration of less than 2 months. Any patient with an uncontrolled infection, another autoimmune disease, pregnancy or lactation was excluded. Diagnoses were based on clinical symptoms, serum thyroxine and TRAb, thyroid ultrasound and orbital computed tomography. PBMCs were isolated from 7.5 to 10 ml of fresh peripheral blood by Ficoll-Paque density gradient centrifugation. Total RNA was extracted with Trizol reagent, and quality was checked on an Agilent 2100 Bioanalyzer.

Results and caveats for the whole study, not just this receptor: A model built on a 13 V-J signature distinguished ophthalmopathy from stable hyperthyroidism, reaching 85% to 90% sensitivity and about 81% specificity in cross-validation and 80%/75% in testing. In validation, progression to ophthalmopathy was predicted by the model with 55% to 71% sensitivity and just over 72% specificity, a median of roughly six months before onset. Most expanded thyroid clonotypes (frequency above 0.001) were also detected in blood, suggesting blood repertoires may reflect thyroid immune responses. No statistical method was used to set the sample size in advance, and investigators knew the group allocation.

The TCR beta CDR3 regions were amplified from the RNA transcripts. A first-round RT-PCR of the TCR CDR3 used the HTBI primer set with the Qiagen OneStep RT-PCR kit. Libraries were constructed in a second round of multiplex PCR, after which size selection and purification were carried out. The libraries were sequenced on an Illumina HiSeq2000 using paired-end 100 bp reads. Turning to the authors' computational methods: SOAPnuke was used to process the raw data, throwing out any read that contained adapters or uncalled bases, had a mean Phred below 15, or lacked an exact constant-primer or identifier match. COPE v1.2.5 was used to merge high-quality paired reads, and clonotypes were defined as unique nucleotide sequences. Clonotypes were aligned to IMGT TRBV, TRBD and TRBJ reference segments using MiTCR v1.1. Only V-J combinations with frequency above 0.0001, covering approximately 99% of repertoires, were analysed. The TCS score was defined as the ratio of F50 (clonal expansion) to E x V (chaos), calculated using BLOSUM62-based TCRdist between CDR3 peptides within each V-J. Welch's t-statistics and random forest reduced 514 V-J features to 13, which were used in a naive Bayes classifier (R e1071). The public reads were run again by TCRdb, first through fastp at Q25 and then through MiXCR, and only productive beta chains were kept. Every distinct CDR3 protein forms one entry, paired with its most common genes and DNA. These V and J calls are TCRdb output, not the study's own analysis. The sample records a few hundred thousand distinct CDR3 sequences, about 15% of which are singletons. The ten biggest clones cover over 12% of the sample.

This clonotype came up many times. No antigen is known for it. Base qualities are missing; no much larger clone stands one base away. This chain is built from TRBV28 and TRBJ1-4; TRBD1 matches 8 bases in the middle. Sequences were obtained from blood. The clonotype originates from a woman younger than 30 with Graves' hyperthyroidism. The CDR3 region reads CASSFLGQGAREKLFF. The nucleotides read TGTGCCAGCAGTTTCCTTGGACAGGGTGCTCGAGAAAAACTGTTTTTT.